Described below is a single T cell receptor (beta chain) sequence and its context. Its specificity is not known. Each TCR beta cDNA library carried unique molecular identifiers. Yield was 500,000 to 600,000 cDNA molecules from 1 to 10 million T cells. One entry per CDR3 protein, called by TCRdb with MiXCR from the PCR reads. The repertoire has fewer than 900,000 distinct CDR3 sequences, roughly 46% of them found once; the top ten carry 4.9%. This specimen belongs to a study of post-analysis software for immune sequencing data. Study findings and constraints: By F measure, strong co-clustering occurred among samples prepared in the same batch. Significantly decreased normalized Chao1 diversity was recorded for multiple sclerosis patients relative to controls.

This TCR was recovered from a girl between 10 and 17 years old with multiple sclerosis. The sample was blood.

This CDR3 reads CASSLPGLAGGNEQFF. CDR3 sequence (DNA): TGTGCCAGCAGCTTACCGGGACTAGCGGGAGGAAATGAGCAGTTCTTC. J is TRBJ2-1 and V is TRBV7-2, with 15 bases lining up with TRBD2. After removal of 2 bases from V and 7 bases from J, the junction contained 3 bases not matched to a gene. Germline V lookup: CDR1 SGHTA, CDR2 FQGNSA. The CDR3 loop spans 16 amino acids.